This T cell receptor beta chain comes out of a study of T-cell reconstitution after alpha-beta-depleted transplantation in children. General observations from the study: Newly produced T cells mostly accounted for T-cell counts and diversity one year post-transplant.

This clonotype was counted between two and nine times. Its specificity is unknown. TCRbeta library construction was performed incorporating unique molecular identifiers. In TCRdb, the PCR reads were re-called with MiXCR into one record per CDR3 protein. This table has around 800,000 distinct CDR3 sequences, about 16% appearing once. The receptor was isolated from a male patient under 18 who had a stem cell transplant for acute lymphoblastic leukemia, so the T cells may come from the graft donor. The sample here was PBMCs, mostly from graft donor cells, taken 360 days after TCRalphabeta/CD19-depleted stem cell transplant.

The DNA of the CDR3 is TGTGCCAGCAGCCCAAGAGGCCCGGGACTAGCGGGAATCGCGCAGTACTTC. Its protein product is CASSPRGPGLAGIAQYF. This sequence joins TRBV7-2 and TRBJ2-7; 13 bases match TRBD2. The V and J ends lost 5 bases and 9 bases, in that order; junction bases with no gene match: 16. Germline V gene data show CDR1 as SGHTA and CDR2 as FQGNSA. The CDR3 totals 17 residues.